This TCR beta chain was identified in a study of blood T cell repertoires in COVID-19. From germline, CDR1 is LNHDA and CDR2 SQIVND (reference sequence). The V gene end was trimmed by 5 bases and the J gene end by 0 bases; junction bases not matched to a gene: 3. This CDR3 contains 15 residues. Per the study methods: By means of reference gene primer amplification, nucleated cell counts were estimated. Clones were read by immunoSEQ multiplex PCR, and TCRdb kept only the in-frame ones, dropping some. The V and J calls and the clone size are those of that table, but D and trimming were determined from the DNA. In the table there are tens of thousands of clones, more than 80% of which are singletons.

The rearrangement links TRBV19 to TRBJ1-4; 7 nucleotides line up with TRBD1. The clonotype comes from a man aged 45-65 years with COVID-19, enrolled during active disease. The sequenced sample was peripheral blood. The CDR3 here is CASSGRGTTNEKLFF. The CDR3 DNA is TGTGCCAGTAGTGGCAGGGGGACAACTAATGAAAAACTGTTTTTT.